A single sample is the source of the 25 T cell receptor beta chains below, sequenced in a study of shared clonotypes between healthy human individuals. The method was immunoSEQ multiplex PCR; TCRdb's version includes in-frame clones alone and lacks a portion of them. Altogether about 1 million clones are present, roughly 75% being singletons, with the ten largest covering nearly 1.5%. What was sequenced was memory CD4+ T cells sorted from blood. Subset reported: CD45RA-negative fraction. The receptors originated from a young man in good health.

V gene TRBV7-3 combines with J gene TRBJ2-3, with a tentative D call TRBD1 (6 bases). CDR1 is SGHTA, CDR2 FQGTGA, per germline. The CDR3 totals 12 residues. The V end lost 6 bases, the J end lost 10 bases, and 14 bases lay between the germline ends. CDR3 in DNA: TGTGCCAGCAGTCAAGAAACAGGGCCGCAGTATTTT. It is translated as CASSQETGPQYF.

This sequence joins TRBV5-1 and TRBJ2-7; no clear D gene. The CDR3 is 12 residues long. Per the germline V gene, CDR1 is SGHRS and CDR2 is YFSETQ. V was clipped by 0 bases and J by 5 bases, with 6 bases between them. The CDR3 DNA sequence: TGCGCCAGCAGCTTGGATTTGAACGAGCAGTACTTC. This sequence encodes CASSLDLNEQYF.

V and J are TRBV10-1 and TRBJ2-1, with D perhaps TRBD1 (5 bases). The V gene lost 3 bases and the J gene lost 2 bases, with 11 bases spanning the gap. The length of the CDR3 is 15 residues. Germline CDR1 reads WNHNN; CDR2 reads SYGVQD (reference sequence). The chain's CDR3 is CASSERGPTYNEQFF. In DNA, the CDR3 is TGCGCCAGCAGTGAAAGGGGTCCTACCTACAATGAGCAGTTCTTC.

The CDR3 coding sequence is TGTGCCAGCAGACTCCACTACGAGCAGTACTTC. It codes for CASRLHYEQYF. This chain joins TRBV6-5 and TRBJ2-7; D is unresolved. In germline, CDR1 is MNHEY, CDR2 SVGAGI. Trimming stripped 6 bases from V and 3 bases from J, with 6 bases between. The CDR3 spans 11 residues.

This clone has a count of ten or more. The J gene is TRBJ2-7, the V gene TRBV6-6; 7 bases fit TRBD2. Germline values: CDR1 MNHNY, CDR2 SVGAGI (reference sequence). V trimming: 7 bases; J trimming: 0 bases; junction bases outside the gene matches: 3. This CDR3 comprises 13 residues. Written as DNA, the CDR3 is TGTGCCAGCAATAAGCGGGACTCCTACGAGCAGTACTTC. Amino acid sequence: CASNKRDSYEQYF.

This rearrangement joins TRBV18 to TRBJ1-1, with a weak D call TRBD1 (5 bases). V lost 2 bases and J 3 bases, leaving 10 bases between the germline ends. The CDR3 is 14 residues long. Germline V gene data show CDR1 as KGHSH and CDR2 as LQKENI. CDR3 protein: CASSPTRGDTEAFF. In nucleotides, the CDR3 is TGTGCCAGCTCACCAACGAGGGGAGACACTGAAGCTTTCTTT.

V usage is TRBV6-6 and J usage is TRBJ2-3; D unresolved. V was cut by 7 bases and J by 0 bases, with 8 bases left in between. The CDR3 consists of 13 residues. Germline V gene sequence: CDR1 MNHNY, CDR2 SVGAGI (reference sequence). As DNA, the CDR3 is TGTGCCAGCACGAGTGGGAGCACAGATACGCAGTATTTT. Translated, it gives CASTSGSTDTQYF.

This clone has just a few counts. The chain recombines TRBV12-5 with TRBJ2-2; TRBD1 might be the D (6 bases). The CDR3 has 16 amino acids. V lost 8 bases, J lost 1 base, and 17 bases lay in between. Germline-derived CDR1 and CDR2 are LGHNT and FRNRAP. CDR3 DNA: TGTGCTAGTTGTGTCGCAGCCAGGGGGAACACCGGGGAGCTGTTTTTT. It yields the protein CASCVAARGNTGELFF.

The genes are TRBV7-2 and TRBJ2-5, with 13 bases aligning to TRBD2. Trimming took 6 bases from V and 1 from J; bases not matched to a gene: 14. From germline, CDR1 is SGHTA and CDR2 FQGNSA. CDR3 size: 19 residues. The CDR3 reads CASRSGTSGNKIAQETQYF. The CDR3 region has the DNA TGTGCCAGCAGATCCGGGACTAGCGGGAATAAGATTGCCCAAGAGACCCAGTACTTC.

This clone has only a few counts. The genes are TRBV7-3 and TRBJ2-3; D is unclear. The germline V gene has CDR1 SGHTA and CDR2 FQGTGA. This CDR3 contains 14 residues. The V gene lost 1 base and the J gene lost 2 bases, with 7 bases spanning the gap. CDR3 in DNA: TGTGCCAGCAGCTTAAGGTCCCTCACAGATACGCAGTATTTT. Translation: CASSLRSLTDTQYF.

This clone showed up just once. The chain couples TRBV2 to TRBJ2-5; D may be TRBD2 (7 bases). Germline assignment: CDR1 SNHLY and CDR2 FYNNEI. This CDR3 region has 17 residues. Trimming cost V 2 bases and J 1 base, with 17 bases left between them. CDR3 region: CASSERIGGAGQETQYF. In DNA, the CDR3 is TGTGCCAGCAGTGAAAGGATTGGGGGGGCTGGCCAAGAGACCCAGTACTTC.

This chain links TRBV9 with TRBJ2-3, with 12 bases lining up with TRBD2. V shed 0 bases, J shed 6 bases, and the junction held 11 bases outside the gene matches. Looked up from germline, CDR1 is SGDLS and CDR2 is YYNGEE. This CDR3 is 18 amino acids long. CDR3: CASSVGLAGGPAADTQYF. The CDR3 DNA reads as TGTGCCAGCAGCGTAGGCCTAGCGGGAGGGCCCGCGGCGGATACGCAGTATTTT.

This clone occurred once. The rearrangement links TRBV5-4 to TRBJ2-6, with TRBD2 matching 8 bases. Per the germline V gene, CDR1 is SGHNT and CDR2 is YYREEE (reference sequence). V lost 5 bases and J lost 0; bases outside the gene matches: 7. The CDR3 has 17 amino acids. The CDR3 is CASRTGGADSGANVLTF. Written as DNA, the CDR3 is TGTGCCAGCAGGACGGGAGGGGCCGACTCTGGGGCCAACGTCCTGACTTTC.

In its sample, this clone was seen once. The rearrangement joins TRBV5-4 to TRBJ2-6; D unresolved. V shed 4 bases and J shed 0 bases, with 5 bases lying between them. The V gene's germline CDR1 is SGHNT and CDR2 YYREEE (reference sequence). The CDR3 consists of 14 residues. The CDR3 DNA reads TGTGCCAGCAGCGCCCTCTCTGGGGCCAACGTCCTGACTTTC. Its protein is CASSALSGANVLTF.

This clone was detected once. The rearrangement uses TRBV28 and TRBJ1-5; D possibly corresponds to TRBD1 (5 bases). From germline, CDR1 is MDHEN and CDR2 SYDVKM. Trimming took 3 bases from V and 3 from J, leaving 9 bases between them. CDR3 size: 14 residues. CDR3 nucleotide sequence: TGTGCCAGCAGTTTCGCACAGGTCAATCAGCCCCAGCATTTT. Translated, it gives CASSFAQVNQPQHF.

Written as DNA, the CDR3 is TGTGCCAGCAGCCAAGGACAGGTTAGGAATTCACCCCTCCACTTT. It is translated as CASSQGQVRNSPLHF. This sequence joins TRBV14 and TRBJ1-6, with a tentative D call TRBD1 (6 bases). Trimming removed 1 base from V and 7 bases from J, with 11 bases in between. The CDR3 has 15 residues. Germline V gives CDR1 SGHDN, CDR2 FVKESK. Using reference TRBV14 and TRBJ1-6 for the parts outside the CDR3, the full variable domain is EAGVTQFPSHSVIEKGQTVTLRCDPISGHDNLYWYRRVMGKEIKFLLHFVKESKQDESGMPNNRFLAERTGGTYSTLKVQPAELEDSGVYFCASSQGQVRNSPLHFGNGTRLTVT.

This chain joins TRBV18 and TRBJ2-7; 12 nucleotides line up with TRBD2. Germline CDR1 and CDR2: KGHSH and LQKENI. The CDR3 covers 14 residues. The junction had 6 bases not matched to a gene; V was cut back by 6 bases and J by 6 bases. CDR3 protein: CASSSLAGGFEQYF. CDR3 bases: TGTGCCAGCTCCTCTCTAGCGGGGGGGTTCGAGCAGTACTTC.

The chain is built from TRBV29-1 and TRBJ1-1; 11 bases map to TRBD1. V was clipped by 7 bases and J by 4 bases; unmatched bases: 8. Germline CDR1 reads SQVTM; CDR2 reads ANQGSEA. This CDR3 comprises 14 residues. The CDR3 nucleotides are TGCAGCGCCGTGTCCGGGACAGGGGGCACTGAAGCTTTCTTT. Protein product: CSAVSGTGGTEAFF.

This chain uses TRBV7-3 with TRBJ2-5, with no clear D. This CDR3 has 13 residues. Between the trimmed V and J ends, which lost 5 bases and 5 bases, there was a span of 12 bases. CDR1 and CDR2 from the germline V gene are SGHTA and FQGTGA. CDR3 loop: CASSPGPSETQYF. The CDR3 region has the DNA TGTGCCAGCAGCCCCGGGCCAAGTGAGACCCAGTACTTC.

The chain recombines TRBV2 with TRBJ1-2; D is uncertain. Germline V gives CDR1 SNHLY, CDR2 FYNNEI. Trimming shortened V by 6 bases and J by 7 bases, and 15 bases separated the two germline ends. The CDR3 contains 13 residues. This CDR3 reads CASSQVSPFGYTF. The CDR3 nucleotides read TGTGCCAGCAGCCAGGTTAGCCCGTTTGGCTACACCTTC.

The chain is built from TRBV15 and TRBJ2-1; D tentatively fits TRBD1 or TRBD2 (5 bases each). V lost 3 bases and J 0 bases, leaving 15 bases between the germline ends. The CDR3 runs 17 residues. CDR1 is LNHNV and CDR2 is YYDKDF in the germline V gene (reference sequence). The CDR3 region has the DNA TGTGCCACCAGCAGGGGTATGGGGACGAGCTCCTACAATGAGCAGTTCTTC. As protein: CATSRGMGTSSYNEQFF.

This clone was picked up a small number of times. Other nucleotide sequences from this sample produce the same CDR3. V usage is TRBV18 and J usage is TRBJ2-2; D uncertain. Trimming pared 3 bases from V and 0 bases from J, leaving 8 bases between. This CDR3 comprises 15 residues. CDR1 is KGHSH, CDR2 LQKENI, per germline. The CDR3 is CASSPRGANTGELFF. The CDR3 nucleotides read TGTGCCAGCTCACCGAGAGGCGCGAACACCGGGGAGCTGTTTTTT.

The rearrangement uses TRBV7-2 and TRBJ2-5; 7 nucleotides align to TRBD1. Germline loops: CDR1 SGHTA, CDR2 FQGNSA. CDR3 length: 15 residues. Unmatched junction bases numbered 13, after V lost 5 bases and J lost 7 bases. CDR3 sequence: CASSPTDRASGTQYF. Here the CDR3 DNA reads TGTGCCAGCAGCCCCACTGACAGGGCCTCGGGGACCCAGTACTTC.

The V call is TRBV7-2, the J call TRBJ1-3, with D uncertain. The CDR3 extends over 14 amino acids. Trimming left V 5 bases short and J 0 bases short, with 8 bases between. Germline assignment: CDR1 SGHTA and CDR2 FQGNSA. CDR3 protein: CASSPTTSGNTIYF. CDR3 sequence (DNA): TGTGCCAGCAGCCCAACTACCTCTGGAAACACCATATATTTT.

The genes are TRBV2 and TRBJ2-2, with no clear D. CDR3 size: 13 residues. Germline CDR1 is SNHLY and CDR2 is FYNNEI. With 7 bases removed from V and 7 bases from J, the gap between germline ends came to 13 bases. CDR3 DNA: TGTGCCAGCACCTTGGTTTGGGGCGGGGAGCTGTTTTTT. Protein product: CASTLVWGGELFF.